The entry below describes one T cell receptor beta chain. As yet, its antigen is unknown. This specimen belongs to a study of T cell responses to AZD1222 COVID-19 vaccine. Overall study findings and caveats: Of spike-specific TCRs, nearly half reportedly target regions left unmutated in variants. Samples come after the peak T cell response, not at day 14.

Clones were read by immunoSEQ multiplex PCR, and TCRdb kept only the in-frame ones, dropping some. The sample holds about 210,000 clones, approximately 92% seen once. Specimen: peripheral blood, collected on day 0 of AZD1222 vaccination. The sequence derives from an adult in good health.

The DNA for the CDR3 is TGCGCCAGCAGCCAAGTAAAGGGAAGGCACTATGGCTACACCTTC. Encoded protein: CASSQVKGRHYGYTF. J is TRBJ1-2 and V is TRBV4-1; D gene ambiguous. Germline CDR1 MGHRA, CDR2 YSYEKL. The CDR3 has 15 amino acids. V was shortened by 1 base and J by 3 bases, with 12 bases between the two germline ends.